This T cell receptor beta chain was recorded in a study of blood T cell repertoires in COVID-19. Study at large: COVID-19 samples, acute and convalescent, were from the United States, Italy and Spain. The analysed material was cDNA or gDNA that came from T cells, B-cell-depleted T cells, or PBMCs.

The J segment lost 0 bases and the V segment lost 1 base, leaving 2 bases of the junction unmatched. The CDR3 has 15 amino acids. Per germline, CDR1 SGHNT and CDR2 YENEEA. In the original processing: From reference gene primer amplification, estimates of nucleated cell counts were derived. Assay: immunoSEQ multiplex PCR; the TCRdb copy retains only in-frame clones and omits some. That table supplies the V and J calls and clone size; D and trimming were determined from the DNA. The table includes 110,000 to 150,000 clones, approximately 90% detected once. Sequences were obtained from peripheral blood. The receptor was isolated from a woman aged 60-70 years with active COVID-19. This chain joins TRBV11-3 and TRBJ2-5, with TRBD1 matching over 7 bases. CDR3 sequence (DNA): TGTGCCAGCAGCTTAGGGGGGACAGACCAAGAGACCCAGTACTTC. This gives the protein CASSLGGTDQETQYF.